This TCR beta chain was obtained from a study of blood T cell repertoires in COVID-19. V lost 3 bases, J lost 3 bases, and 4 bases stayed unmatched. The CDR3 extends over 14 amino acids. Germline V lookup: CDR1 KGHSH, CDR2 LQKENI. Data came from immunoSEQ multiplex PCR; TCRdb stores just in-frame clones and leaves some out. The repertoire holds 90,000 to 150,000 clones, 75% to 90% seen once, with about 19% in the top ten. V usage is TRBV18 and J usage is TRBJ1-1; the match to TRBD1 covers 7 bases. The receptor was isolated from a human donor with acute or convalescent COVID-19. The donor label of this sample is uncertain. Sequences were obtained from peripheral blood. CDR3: CASSPTTGDTEAFF. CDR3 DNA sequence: TGTGCCAGCTCACCTACAACAGGGGACACTGAAGCTTTCTTT.